This T cell receptor beta chain was recovered during a study of cytomegalovirus exposure and HLA in healthy donors. V shed 7 bases, J shed 5 bases, and the junction held 5 bases outside the gene matches. CDR3 size: 13 residues. Germline CDR1 MNHNY, CDR2 SVGAGI (reference sequence). Regarding the study as a whole: Apparent HLA restriction characterized most CMV-associated TCR beta chains in a later analysis.

This clone has only a few counts. The antigen is undetermined. Researchers ran the PCR with 60 Vbeta and 13 Jbeta primers. Here immunoSEQ multiplex PCR was the method, and the copy in TCRdb shows in-frame clones only, minus some. The sample consists of roughly 140,000 clones, around 84% of them appearing once. The sequenced sample consisted of PBMCs. The TCR sequence derives from a boy younger than 10 in good health and CMV-seronegative. The rearrangement links TRBV6-6 to TRBJ1-2, with 9 positions matching TRBD1. The CDR3 loop reads CASIGTGNYGYTF. The CDR3, as DNA: TGTGCCAGCATCGGGACAGGGAATTATGGCTACACCTTC.